Below, 9 T cell receptor beta chains from the same sample are listed, as sequenced in a study of PD-L1 blockade in urothelial cancer. Regarding time point: peripheral blood 6 weeks after treatment start. Produced via immunoSEQ multiplex PCR; TCRdb's table is partial and in-frame only. The sample holds roughly 32,000 clones, roughly nine tenths seen once. Sequenced here: PBMCs, sampled around atezolizumab (anti-PD-L1) treatment. The receptors were sampled from an elderly man with urothelial cancer.

This sequence joins TRBV4-3 and TRBJ2-3, with 10 nucleotides matching TRBD1. CDR3 size: 16 residues. The germline V gene has CDR1 LGHNA and CDR2 YSLEER. With V trimmed by 1 base and J by 1 base, 2 bases remained unmatched. CDR3 bases: TGCGCCAGCAGCCAAGCCGGGACAGGGGGCACAGATACGCAGTATTTT. Its translation is CASSQAGTGGTDTQYF.

This clone was recorded once. The chain has TRBV11-2 and TRBJ2-1, with 11 bases fitting TRBD2. Germline CDR1 is SGHAT and CDR2 is FQNNGV. The length of the CDR3 is 15 residues. The V gene end was trimmed by 5 bases and the J gene end by 2 bases; junction bases not matched to a gene: 2. CDR3 loop: CASSMTSGTYNEQFF. CDR3 nucleotide sequence: TGTGCCAGCAGCATGACTAGCGGGACCTACAATGAGCAGTTCTTC.

CDR3 sequence (DNA): TGTGCCTGGAGGGACCCGGGACACTTGAACACTGAAGCTTTCTTT. Its translation is CAWRDPGHLNTEAFF. The chain recombines TRBV30 with TRBJ1-1; perhaps TRBD1 as D (6 bases). CDR1 and CDR2 from the germline V gene are GTSNPN and SVGIG (reference sequence). V was trimmed by 3 bases and J by 0 bases, leaving 14 bases between them. The CDR3 runs 15 residues.

CDR3 amino acids: CASRERAGFSTDTQYF. CDR3 nucleotides: TGTGCCAGTAGGGAGCGGGCCGGATTTAGCACAGATACGCAGTATTTT. This sequence joins TRBV19 and TRBJ2-3; possible D gene TRBD2, 6 bases. V lost 6 bases and J 0 bases, leaving 16 bases between the germline ends. Per germline, CDR1 LNHDA and CDR2 SQIVND (reference sequence). The CDR3 length is 16 residues. Full variable domain (rest looked up from reference TRBV19 and TRBJ2-3): DGGITQSPKYLFRKEGQNVTLSCEQNLNHDAMYWYRQDPGQGLRLIYYSQIVNDFQKGDIAEGYSVSREKKESFPLTVTSAQKNPTAFYLCASRERAGFSTDTQYFGPGTRLTVL.

The genes are TRBV7-8 and TRBJ2-5; D perhaps matches TRBD1 (5 bases). Between the trimmed V and J ends, which lost 2 bases and 0 bases, there was a span of 13 bases. This CDR3 contains 16 residues. Germline loops: CDR1 SGHVS, CDR2 FQNEAQ. The CDR3 spells CASSLPTAKYQETQYF. Written as DNA, the CDR3 is TGTGCCAGCAGCTTACCGACAGCGAAGTACCAAGAGACCCAGTACTTC.

This rearrangement joins TRBV27 to TRBJ1-1; D remains unclear. Germline CDR1 reads MNHEY; CDR2 reads SMNVEV (reference sequence). V lost 6 bases and J lost 0, with 14 bases in between. This CDR3 is 15 amino acids long. The CDR3 reads CASSLGMGVNTEAFF. CDR3 DNA sequence: TGTGCCAGCAGCCTAGGCATGGGAGTGAACACTGAAGCTTTCTTT.

This chain links TRBV29-1 with TRBJ1-3; no clear D gene. Trimming stripped 4 bases from V and 4 bases from J, with 17 bases between. Germline V gene sequence: CDR1 SQVTM, CDR2 ANQGSEA. The CDR3 has 15 amino acids. The CDR3 here is CSVVGPGTGGNTIYF. CDR3 in DNA: TGCAGCGTTGTGGGCCCCGGTACGGGGGGAAACACCATATATTTT.

This chain joins TRBV5-4 and TRBJ1-2, with D perhaps TRBD1 (6 bases). The CDR3 totals 13 residues. Per germline, CDR1 SGHNT and CDR2 YYREEE (reference sequence). The V gene lost 4 bases and the J gene lost 8 bases, with 15 bases spanning the gap. For the CDR3, the DNA is TGTGCCAGCAGCCTGGACAGCCAGCAGGGCTACACCTTC. This codes for CASSLDSQQGYTF.

This chain joins TRBV10-1 and TRBJ1-2, with 7 bases aligning to TRBD1. Losses at the gene ends were 5 bases for V and 4 bases for J; bases not matched to a gene: 4. The V gene's germline CDR1 is WNHNN and CDR2 SYGVQD (reference sequence). The CDR3 length is 13 residues. CDR3 sequence: CASSPQGRYGYTF. Here the CDR3 DNA reads TGCGCCAGCAGTCCACAGGGGCGCTATGGCTACACCTTC.